This TCR beta chain was captured by sequencing in a study of identical twins. Study observations and caveats: Fewer insertions marked abundant cord blood beta clonotypes; young adult naive trended weakly, memory not at all.

This clonotype was counted a few times. Its antigen is not known. The trim removed 6 bases at V and 7 bases at J, leaving 8 bases unmatched. CDR1 and CDR2 (germline): MDHEN, SYDVKM. This CDR3 is built from 17 residues. A universal primer site arose from template switching, and cDNA bore unique molecular identifiers. TCRdb re-called the 5' RACE reads with MiXCR, one entry per CDR3 protein. The table shows about 340,000 distinct CDR3 sequences, with 10% to 15% occurring only once. These data were also filed under a second study, of yellow fever vaccine responses in identical twins.

This chain joins TRBV28 and TRBJ2-2; the match to TRBD2 covers 16 bases. This clonotype was obtained from a woman younger than 35 in good health. Sequencing was done on a sample of CD8+ T cells sorted from blood. The CDR3 DNA is TGTGCCAGCAGAGGGACTAGCGGGAGGGCCATGGACGGGGAGCTGTTTTTT. Protein product: CASRGTSGRAMDGELFF. Looking up the rest from reference TRBV28 and TRBJ2-2 gives the full variable domain: DVKVTQSSRYLVKRTGEKVFLECVQDMDHENMFWYRQDPGLGLRLIYFSYDVKMKEKGDIPEGYSVSREKKERFSLILESASTNQTSMYLCASRGTSGRAMDGELFFGEGSRLTVL.